The 8 T cell receptor beta chains below were found in one sample sequenced in a study of blood T cell repertoires in COVID-19. Profiled with immunoSEQ multiplex PCR; TCRdb holds only in-frame clones, not every one. In the table there are about 190,000 clones, 75% to 85% of which are singletons. Specimen: PBMCs or T cells enriched from blood (not recorded which). These receptors were obtained from a woman aged 45 to 65 with acute COVID-19.

This clone is a singleton in its sample. This chain links TRBV6-5 with TRBJ1-5; 7 bases align to TRBD1. The ends lost 2 bases at V and 2 bases at J; junction bases unmatched: 3. The CDR3 has 15 residues. Germline V gene data show CDR1 as MNHEY and CDR2 as SVGAGI. The CDR3 spells CASSYTTGGNQPQHF. DNA of the CDR3: TGTGCCAGCAGTTACACTACAGGGGGCAATCAGCCCCAGCATTTT.

This clone has a handful of counts. The genes are TRBV7-9 and TRBJ2-2, with TRBD1 matching over 10 bases. This CDR3 has 14 residues. Germline loops: CDR1 SEHNR, CDR2 FQNEAQ (reference sequence). V lost 4 bases and J lost 10; bases outside the gene matches: 6. This CDR3 is CASSSGQGLEELFF. In nucleotides, the CDR3 is TGTGCCAGCAGCTCGGGACAGGGGCTGGAGGAGCTGTTTTTT.

V usage is TRBV21-1 and J usage is TRBJ1-2; the table's TRBD1 call for D was not verified on the DNA. TRBV21-1 is an annotated pseudogene. The CDR3 runs 15 residues. This CDR3 reads CAITRCRGPPRGYTF. CDR3 nucleotide sequence: TGTGCCATAACCAGGTGCAGGGGCCCCCCTCGGGGCTACACCTTC.

CDR3: CASSQWIGVSGELFF. The CDR3 DNA is TGTGCCAGCAGCCAGTGGATCGGGGTGTCCGGGGAGCTGTTTTTT. This rearrangement joins TRBV14 to TRBJ2-2, with D maybe TRBD2 (5 bases). This CDR3 is built from 15 residues. Per the germline V gene, CDR1 is SGHDN and CDR2 is FVKESK. With 3 bases removed from V and 6 bases from J, the gap between germline ends came to 14 bases.

The rearrangement uses TRBV27 and TRBJ1-6, with D unresolved. Germline V CDR1 and CDR2: MNHEY, SMNVEV (reference sequence). V was pared by 5 bases and J by 6 bases, with 8 bases between. The CDR3 is 13 amino acids. CDR3 loop: CASSPQPNSPLHF. The CDR3 nucleotides are TGTGCCAGCAGTCCACAGCCTAATTCACCCCTCCACTTT.

The chain joins TRBV19 to TRBJ2-5, with D possibly TRBD2 on 7 matching bases. Germline CDR1 LNHDA, CDR2 SQIVND (reference sequence). Trimming shortened V by 3 bases and J by 5 bases, and 16 bases separated the two germline ends. CDR3 length equals 15 residues. The CDR3 bases are TGTGCCAGTAGTATGAGGGGGGGCGCGAAGGAGACCCAGTACTTC. It codes for CASSMRGGAKETQYF. Combining the CDR3 with reference TRBV19 and TRBJ2-5 gives the whole variable domain DGGITQSPKYLFRKEGQNVTLSCEQNLNHDAMYWYRQDPGQGLRLIYYSQIVNDFQKGDIAEGYSVSREKKESFPLTVTSAQKNPTAFYLCASSMRGGAKETQYFGPGTRLLVL.

J is TRBJ1-1 and V is TRBV18; D is perhaps TRBD1 (5 bases). The V end lost 6 bases, the J end lost 0 bases, and 11 bases lay between the germline ends. CDR1 is KGHSH, CDR2 LQKENI, per germline. The CDR3 length is 14 residues. The CDR3 reads CASSQGHLNTEAFF. The CDR3 region has the DNA TGTGCCAGCTCGCAAGGACACCTGAACACTGAAGCTTTCTTT.

This chain joins TRBV30 and TRBJ2-4; D unresolved. Germline lookup yields CDR1 GTSNPN and CDR2 SVGIG (reference sequence). This CDR3 is built from 11 residues. The CDR3 coding sequence is TGTGCGAGAAGTGCCCAAAACATTCAGTACTTC. Translation: CARSAQNIQYF.